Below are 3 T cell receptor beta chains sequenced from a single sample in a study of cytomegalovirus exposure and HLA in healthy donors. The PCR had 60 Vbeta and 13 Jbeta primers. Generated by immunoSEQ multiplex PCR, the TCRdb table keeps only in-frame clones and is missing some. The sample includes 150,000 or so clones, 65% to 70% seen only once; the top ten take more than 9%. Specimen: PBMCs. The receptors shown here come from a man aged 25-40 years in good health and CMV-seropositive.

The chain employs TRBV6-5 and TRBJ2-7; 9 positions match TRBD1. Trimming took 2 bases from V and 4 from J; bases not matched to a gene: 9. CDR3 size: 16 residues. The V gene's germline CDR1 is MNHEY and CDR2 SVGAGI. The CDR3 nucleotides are TGTGCCAGCAGTTACGGGAACCGGGACAGGGTGTACGAGCAGTACTTC. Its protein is CASSYGNRDRVYEQYF.

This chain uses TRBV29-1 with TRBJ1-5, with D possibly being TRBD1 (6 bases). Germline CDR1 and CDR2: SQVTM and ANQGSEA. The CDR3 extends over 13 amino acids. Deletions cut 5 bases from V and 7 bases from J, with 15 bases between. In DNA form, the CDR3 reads TGCAGCGTTTCAGGGGCCCTCGCGCAGCCCCAGCATTTT. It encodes CSVSGALAQPQHF.

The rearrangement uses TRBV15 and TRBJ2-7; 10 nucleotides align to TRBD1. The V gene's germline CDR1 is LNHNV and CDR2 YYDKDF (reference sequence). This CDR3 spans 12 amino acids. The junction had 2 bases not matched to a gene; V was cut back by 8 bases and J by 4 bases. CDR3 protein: CATGQGGYEQYF. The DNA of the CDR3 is TGTGCCACCGGACAGGGGGGGTACGAGCAGTACTTC.